The sequence of this T cell receptor (beta chain) was determined in a study of graft-versus-host responses after intestinal transplantation. Study-level information: Each recipient received anti-thymocyte globulin induction, then tacrolimus and steroids for two to three years.

Libraries were prepared by immunoSEQ multiplex PCR; TCRdb keeps only in-frame clonotypes and omits some of them. The sample consists of about 96,000 clones, approximately 90% of them appearing once. In regard to this clone: Its antigen is undetermined.

The clonotype originates from a human donor who received an intestinal transplant. Specimen: unstimulated CD4+ T cells sorted from spleen or lymph node cells, collected before intestinal transplant.

The CDR3 region has the DNA TGTGCCAGCAGCTACGACCGAAGCGGTGAAGCTTTCTTT. This codes for CASSYDRSGEAFF. V gene TRBV7-8 combines with J gene TRBJ1-1; D is undetermined. Looked up from germline, CDR1 is SGHVS and CDR2 is FQNEAQ. The length of the CDR3 is 13 residues. Trimming cost V 4 bases and J 7 bases, with 13 bases left between them.